This T cell receptor beta chain derives from a study of T cells after yellow fever vaccination. Study observations and caveats: A weaker but faster secondary response was observed, peaking on day 5 versus 15. Clones that expanded after primary vaccination mostly reappeared after the booster (less than 98% CD4, approximately 85% CD8).

With respect to this clonotype: What it binds is unknown.

5'RACE template switching produced TCR cDNA carrying a universal primer site and UMIs. A single record per CDR3 protein comes from TCRdb applying MiXCR to the 5' RACE reads. The table has about 630,000 distinct CDR3 sequences, approximately 13% seen once. Germline loops: CDR1 MNHEY, CDR2 SVGEGT. The junction had 8 bases not matched to a gene; V was cut back by 9 bases and J by 1 base. The CDR3 has 15 amino acids. The clonotype was recovered from a man aged 25-45 years who received the YFV17D yellow fever vaccine. Sequencing was performed on PBMCs, taken on the day of the yellow fever booster vaccination. The chain links TRBV6-2 or TRBV6-3 to TRBJ2-2; TRBD1 matches 7 bases. The CDR3 loop is CASWTGQWNTGELFF. In DNA form, the CDR3 reads TGTGCCAGTTGGACAGGCCAATGGAACACCGGGGAGCTGTTTTTT.